This TCR beta chain is from a study of post-analysis software for immune sequencing data. Germline CDR1 is MNHEY and CDR2 is SVGAGI. CDR3 length equals 16 residues. Worth noting for this clonotype: As yet, its antigen is unknown.

Built from TCR beta cDNA, the libraries had unique molecular identifiers in them. About 500,000 cDNA molecules came from around 1 to 10 million T cells. TCRdb re-analysed the PCR reads in MiXCR, keeping a single row per CDR3 protein. The sample records 450,000 to 650,000 distinct CDR3 sequences, 44% being singletons. Study-level results: In patients, about 5 TRBV segments were more frequent than in controls, with TRBV5-6, TRBV5-1 and TRBV20-1 among them.

The chain is built from TRBV6-5 and TRBJ2-7; the match to TRBD2 covers 13 bases. The tail of the sequence fits TRBJ2-5 better, so the J call may be wrong. The sequenced sample consisted of blood. The TCR originated in a girl aged 10-17 years with multiple sclerosis. CDR3 amino acids: CASSYSLAGGPETQYF. CDR3 bases: TGTGCCAGCAGTTACTCACTAGCGGGAGGGCCGGAGACCCAGTACTTC.